This passage covers 12 T cell receptor beta chains from one sample sequenced in a study of T cell repertoires in cytomegalovirus infection. A single record per CDR3 protein comes from TCRdb applying MiXCR to the reads. The sample yields approximately 700,000 distinct CDR3 sequences, 35% seen once. The sample was PBMCs. These receptor sequences come from a human donor in good health (CMV status not recorded). Some clones in this sample may be carry-over from other donors' samples.

A few counts support this clonotype. The chain employs TRBV24-1 and TRBJ2-2; D possibly corresponds to TRBD2 (6 bases). The ends were cut back, 9 bases at V and 7 bases at J, with 8 bases in the middle. CDR3 length equals 11 residues. In germline, CDR1 is KGHDR, CDR2 SFDVKD. The CDR3 coding sequence is TGTGCCACCTCCGGGAGCGGGGAGCTGTTTTTT. Amino acids: CATSGSGELFF.

This chain uses TRBV14 with TRBJ1-2, with D uncertain. This CDR3 region has 13 residues. V lost 1 base, J lost 8 bases, and 11 bases lay in between. Germline V gives CDR1 SGHDN, CDR2 FVKESK. CDR3 sequence: CASSQGSLRGYTF. The DNA of the CDR3 is TGTGCCAGCAGCCAAGGAAGCCTGAGGGGCTACACCTTC.

This clonotype was observed once. V gene TRBV10-3 combines with J gene TRBJ1-1, with unresolved D. With 0 bases removed from V and 7 bases from J, the gap between germline ends came to 15 bases. The germline V gene has CDR1 ENHRY and CDR2 SYGVKD. The CDR3 is 15 amino acids. The DNA for the CDR3 is TGTGCCATCAGTGAGTCGAATACATTGAGTGGTGAAGCTTTCTTT. Its protein is CAISESNTLSGEAFF.

The rearrangement joins TRBV29-1 to TRBJ1-1; D uncertain. CDR3 size: 10 residues. Germline loops: CDR1 SQVTM, CDR2 ANQGSEA. V lost 4 bases and J lost 5, with 5 bases in between. The CDR3 DNA reads as TGCAGCGTTGCCCCAACTGAAGCTTTCTTT. Its translation is CSVAPTEAFF. Filled out from reference TRBV29-1 and TRBJ1-1, the complete variable domain reads SAVISQKPSRDICQRGTSLTIQCQVDSQVTMMFWYRQQPGQSLTLIATANQGSEATYESGFVIDKFPISRPNLTFSTLTVSNMSPEDSSIYLCSVAPTEAFFGQGTRLTVV.

This clonotype was detected a few times. CDR3 sequence (DNA): TGTGCCAGTACATTACAGGTGAACACTGAAGCTTTCTTT. Translating it yields CASTLQVNTEAFF. The rearrangement links TRBV19 to TRBJ1-1, with a weak D call TRBD1 (5 bases). V was trimmed by 7 bases and J by 0 bases, leaving 9 bases between them. The V gene's germline CDR1 is LNHDA and CDR2 SQIVND (reference sequence). This CDR3 has 13 residues.

The gene calls are TRBV9 and TRBJ1-2; tentatively, D is TRBD1 (5 bases). This CDR3 contains 12 residues. V was pared by 0 bases and J by 7 bases, with 7 bases between. From germline, CDR1 is SGDLS and CDR2 YYNGEE. The CDR3, as DNA: TGTGCCAGCAGCGTAGCAGGGACTGGCTACACCTTC. Amino acid sequence: CASSVAGTGYTF.

This clonotype was counted a few times. The genes are TRBV2 and TRBJ2-5, with 11 bases lining up with TRBD2. There are 15 residues in the CDR3. Per the germline V gene, CDR1 is SNHLY and CDR2 is FYNNEI. V shed 6 bases and J 3 bases; nucleotides not matched to a gene: 6. DNA of the CDR3: TGTGCCAGCAGCGATTTGGGACTAGCGGAAGAGACCCAGTACTTC. It yields the protein CASSDLGLAEETQYF.

This chain links TRBV6-1 with TRBJ1-2; 9 nucleotides line up with TRBD1. Losses at the gene ends were 10 bases for V and 8 bases for J; bases not matched to a gene: 14. The germline gives CDR1 MNHNS, CDR2 SASEGT. This CDR3 comprises 14 residues. CDR3 sequence: CAILPGQGLEGYTF. The CDR3 DNA is TGTGCCATCCTTCCGGGACAGGGACTGGAAGGCTACACCTTC.

Only a few counts were recorded for this clonotype. CDR3 region: CASGTEVSNQPQHF. CDR3 bases: TGTGCCAGCGGGACAGAAGTTAGCAATCAGCCCCAGCATTTT. The V and J genes are TRBV28 and TRBJ1-5; TRBD1 matches 7 bases. Germline CDR1 MDHEN, CDR2 SYDVKM. CDR3 length: 14 amino acids. The trim removed 8 bases at V and 0 bases at J, leaving 4 bases unmatched.

This clonotype has at least ten counts. The chain recombines TRBV7-2 with TRBJ1-6; the D is unclear. CDR1 and CDR2 from the germline V gene are SGHTA and FQGNSA. V lost 2 bases, J lost 2 bases, and 1 base lay in between. This CDR3 is built from 13 residues. The CDR3 DNA reads as TGTGCCAGCAGCTTAACCTATAATTCACCCCTCCACTTT. Protein product: CASSLTYNSPLHF.

This clonotype has just a few counts. The V gene is TRBV20-1, the J gene TRBJ1-3; TRBD1 aligns across 10 bases. Trimming cost V 3 bases and J 9 bases; bases outside gene matches: 8. The CDR3 has 14 amino acids. Germline V gene lookup returns CDR1 DFQATT and CDR2 SNEGSKA (reference sequence). The CDR3 DNA is TGCAGTGCTAGGGGGGGACAGGGGAGAACCACCATATATTTT. It translates to CSARGGQGRTTIYF.

The rearrangement links TRBV6-2 or TRBV6-3 to TRBJ1-1; D perhaps matches TRBD1 (6 bases). CDR1 is MNHEY, CDR2 SVGEGT, per germline. This CDR3 comprises 13 residues. V shed 7 bases and J shed 0 bases, with 9 bases lying between them. CDR3 residues: CASTGDMNTEAFF. In nucleotides, the CDR3 is TGTGCCAGCACCGGGGACATGAACACTGAAGCTTTCTTT.